Sequencing of this TCR beta chain was carried out in a study of shared clonotypes between healthy human individuals. Findings and limits, study-wide: What rarefaction showed was incomplete sorted-subset sequencing despite large depth. Estimated clonotype richness was generally higher in naive than memory subsets.

Produced via immunoSEQ multiplex PCR; TCRdb's table is partial and in-frame only. Among some 580,000 clones, roughly 98% were seen once, and the ten largest hold 0.3%. Selected positively for CCR7 and CD45RO-negative, naive CD8 cells excluded terminally differentiated effector memory CD45RA+ cells. Germline CDR1 KGHSH, CDR2 LQKENI. CDR3 length equals 13 residues. V lost 2 bases, J lost 3 bases, and 8 bases lay in between. Comment on this clone: What it binds is unknown. Different DNA sequences within this sample yield the same CDR3.

Specimen: naive CD8+ T cells sorted from blood. The TCR originated in a man younger than 40 in good health. The J gene is TRBJ2-7, the V gene TRBV18; possible D gene TRBD1, 5 bases. CDR3: CASSPGRDYEQYF. DNA for the CDR3: TGTGCCAGCTCACCAGGCAGGGACTACGAGCAGTACTTC.